This T cell receptor beta chain originates from a study of cytomegalovirus exposure and HLA in healthy donors. Trimming removed 10 bases from V and 6 bases from J; junction bases left unmatched: 24. The CDR3 is made up of 18 amino acids. The germline gives CDR1 MDHEN, CDR2 SYDVKM. 60 Vbeta and 13 Jbeta primers were used in PCR. Assay used: immunoSEQ multiplex PCR; TCRdb lists only in-frame clones, some missing. Of some 140,000 clones listed, roughly 80% are singletons. The chain combines TRBV28 with TRBJ1-2, with 9 positions matching TRBD1. Sequencing was done on a sample of PBMCs. The clonotype was recovered from a woman aged 35 to 49 in good health and CMV-seronegative. Here the CDR3 DNA reads TGTGCCACCATCTTTCTCCGTCGGTCCAGGACAGGGGTTCATGGCTACACCTTC. Amino acids: CATIFLRRSRTGVHGYTF.